Listed below are T cell receptor beta chains from one sample, sequenced in a study of Graves' ophthalmopathy and Graves' hyperthyroidism. TCRdb re-derived calls from the multiplex PCR reads in MiXCR, one entry per CDR3 protein. The sample has around 15,000 distinct CDR3 sequences, 46% seen once. Material for sequencing was peripheral blood. All receptors derive from a woman aged 40 to 50 with stable Graves' hyperthyroidism. CDR3s include the opening cysteine and the closing phenylalanine or tryptophan. D genes are given only for firm matches. Rows may omit the clone size; those that give it use once, few, many or a size class.

D gene: .; J gene: TRBJ2-1; V gene: TRBV15; clone size: many; CDR3 protein: CATSRGTGTDKSGNEQFF; CDR3 DNA: TGTGCCACCAGCAGAGGTACCGGGACCGATAAATCTGGGAATGAGCAGTTCTTC
D gene: .; J gene: TRBJ2-5; V gene: TRBV12-3/TRBV12-4; clone size: many; CDR3 protein: CASSLSKTQYF; CDR3 DNA: TGTGCCAGCAGTTTATCGAAGACCCAGTACTTC
D gene: .; J gene: TRBJ2-3; V gene: TRBV7-9; clone size: .; CDR3 protein: CASSLSYSDTQYF; CDR3 DNA: TGTGCCAGCAGCTTATCCTACTCAGATACGCAGTATTTT
D gene: .; J gene: TRBJ1-1; V gene: TRBV6-4; clone size: few; CDR3 protein: CASSQGGSRQREAFF; CDR3 DNA: TGTGCCAGCAGTCAGGGTGGCTCGAGACAGCGTGAAGCTTTCTTT
D gene: TRBD1; J gene: TRBJ1-5; V gene: TRBV20-1; clone size: many; CDR3 protein: CSARLGQGNQPQHF; CDR3 DNA: TGCAGTGCTCGTTTGGGACAGGGGAATCAGCCCCAGCATTTT
D gene: .; J gene: TRBJ2-7; V gene: TRBV4-2; clone size: few; CDR3 protein: CASSQVLGRPGNYEQYF; CDR3 DNA: TGTGCCAGCAGCCAAGTACTTGGGCGGCCAGGGAACTACGAGCAGTACTTC
D gene: TRBD1; J gene: TRBJ2-1; V gene: TRBV19; clone size: few; CDR3 protein: CASSIADRGDNEQFF; CDR3 DNA: TGTGCCAGTAGTATAGCGGACAGGGGAGACAATGAGCAGTTCTTC
D gene: TRBD1; J gene: TRBJ1-2; V gene: TRBV7-2; clone size: .; CDR3 protein: CAGSLNRGPNYGHTF; CDR3 DNA: TGTGCCGGCAGCTTAAACAGGGGGCCCAACTATGGCCACACCTTC
D gene: TRBD1; J gene: TRBJ1-2; V gene: TRBV10-2; clone size: .; CDR3 protein: CASSGTGLGGYTF; CDR3 DNA: TGCGCCAGCAGTGGGACAGGGCTAGGTGGCTACACCTTC
D gene: .; J gene: TRBJ2-1; V gene: TRBV4-3; clone size: many; CDR3 protein: CASSQEGTAYNEQFF; CDR3 DNA: TGCGCCAGCAGCCAAGAGGGCACGGCTTACAATGAGCAGTTCTTC
D gene: TRBD1; J gene: TRBJ1-2; V gene: TRBV13; clone size: .; CDR3 protein: CASSPHLEGAPGYTF; CDR3 DNA: TGTGCCAGCAGCCCTCATTTGGAGGGGGCGCCTGGCTACACCTTC
D gene: TRBD2; J gene: TRBJ2-1; V gene: TRBV6-1; clone size: many; CDR3 protein: CASSTGLEYNEQFF; CDR3 DNA: TGTGCCAGCAGTACGGGACTAGAATACAATGAGCAGTTCTTC
D gene: TRBD1; J gene: TRBJ2-7; V gene: TRBV7-9; clone size: .; CDR3 protein: CASSLAGQTDEQYF; CDR3 DNA: TGTGCCAGCAGCTTAGCGGGACAGACTGACGAGCAGTACTTC